These 18 T cell receptor beta chains were all obtained from the same sample, sequenced in a study of T cell repertoires in cytomegalovirus infection. No cognate antigen is known for these TCRs. TCRdb passed the reads through MiXCR, listing each CDR3 protein once. The sample includes 80,000 or so distinct CDR3 sequences, 20% to 30% of them seen just once. The input for sequencing was CD8+ T cells from cultured PBMCs, taken from culture after CMV antigen stimulation. The receptors come from a human donor in good health (CMV status not recorded). Some clones in this sample may be carry-over from other donors' samples.

This clonotype has only a few counts. The V gene is TRBV6-5, the J gene TRBJ2-3, with D unclear. The V and J ends lost 5 bases and 6 bases respectively, with 15 bases between them. This CDR3 is 14 amino acids long. The germline V gene encodes CDR1 MNHEY and CDR2 SVGAGI. In DNA, the CDR3 is TGTGCCAGCAGTAGGACGCCGGCGTTGGATACGCAGTATTTT. This encodes CASSRTPALDTQYF.

The J gene is TRBJ2-3, the V gene TRBV9, with D tentatively TRBD2 (6 bases). The CDR3 extends over 14 amino acids. The germline CDR1 and CDR2 sequences are SGDLS and YYNGEE. V was shortened by 1 base and J by 4 bases, with 10 bases between the two germline ends. CDR3 coding DNA: TGTGCCAGCAGCGTATTAGGGGAGGCAGATACGCAGTATTTT. It translates to CASSVLGEADTQYF.

This clonotype occurred a few times. The rearrangement joins TRBV7-2 to TRBJ2-3; TRBD1 is a possible D gene (5 bases). With 5 bases removed from V and 0 bases from J, the gap between germline ends came to 15 bases. The CDR3 is 16 residues long. Germline lookup yields CDR1 SGHTA and CDR2 FQGNSA. CDR3 nucleotide sequence: TGTGCCAGCAGCCCTAGGGGTGCCACTAGCACAGATACGCAGTATTTT. Translation: CASSPRGATSTDTQYF.

This chain connects TRBV20-1 to TRBJ2-1; 10 bases agree with TRBD2. The CDR3 runs 15 residues. V was clipped by 5 bases and J by 2 bases; unmatched bases: 6. The germline V gene has CDR1 DFQATT and CDR2 SNEGSKA (reference sequence). CDR3 loop: CSASQRGGPYNEQFF. In DNA, the CDR3 is TGCAGTGCTTCCCAGCGGGGGGGCCCCTACAATGAGCAGTTCTTC.

V usage is TRBV18 and J usage is TRBJ2-3, with D perhaps matching TRBD1 (6 bases). The CDR3 consists of 14 residues. Trimming left V 5 bases short and J 4 bases short, with 13 bases between. The V gene's germline CDR1 is KGHSH and CDR2 LQKENI. This CDR3 reads CASSNPGAADTQYF. CDR3 coding DNA: TGTGCCAGCTCAAATCCAGGGGCCGCAGATACGCAGTATTTT.

This clonotype showed up just a few times. The chain links TRBV4-3 to TRBJ1-2; no firm D call. The CDR3 loop spans 14 amino acids. CDR1 LGHNA and CDR2 YSLEER come from the germline V gene. The ends were cut back, 0 bases at V and 2 bases at J, with 7 bases in the middle. The CDR3 protein is CASSQELGNYGYTF. The CDR3 nucleotides are TGCGCCAGCAGCCAAGAACTTGGGAACTATGGCTACACCTTC.

This clonotype was observed a handful of times. The chain employs TRBV23-1 and TRBJ2-7, with D possibly TRBD1 on 5 matching bases. TRBV23-1 is given ORF status, its function remaining uncertain. V shed 3 bases and J shed 0 bases, with 9 bases lying between them. The CDR3 has 14 residues. CDR3 DNA sequence: TGCGCCAGCAGTCATACAGGCAGCTCCTACGAGCAGTACTTC. It yields the protein CASSHTGSSYEQYF.

This clonotype was recorded a few times. Here the CDR3 reads CASSFLMGGNTEAFF. For the CDR3, the DNA is TGTGCCAGCAGCTTCTTGATGGGAGGGAACACTGAAGCTTTCTTT. The rearrangement links TRBV14 to TRBJ1-1, with D unresolved. The germline CDR1 and CDR2 sequences are SGHDN and FVKESK. V lost 5 bases and J 1 base, leaving 14 bases between the germline ends. The CDR3 is 15 residues long.

V gene TRBV5-1 combines with J gene TRBJ2-2, with a possible D match to TRBD2 (6 bases). This CDR3 comprises 14 residues. Trimming left V 0 bases short and J 7 bases short, with 10 bases between. The germline V gene encodes CDR1 SGHRS and CDR2 YFSETQ. This CDR3 reads CASSLAEEGGELFF. In DNA form, the CDR3 reads TGCGCCAGCAGCTTGGCCGAGGAGGGCGGGGAGCTGTTTTTT.

In its sample, this clonotype was seen many times. J is TRBJ1-4 and V is TRBV7-9; TRBD1 agrees at 9 bases. With V trimmed by 5 bases and J by 7 bases, 8 bases remained unmatched. Germline-derived CDR1 and CDR2 are SEHNR and FQNEAQ (reference sequence). This CDR3 comprises 15 residues. CDR3 DNA sequence: TGTGCCAGCAGCAGGACAGGGGAAGAGGGTGAAAAACTGTTTTTT. Translation: CASSRTGEEGEKLFF.

CDR3 amino acids: CAWSTRGDQFF. CDR3 in DNA: TGTGCCTGGAGTACTCGGGGGGATCAGTTCTTC. The chain links TRBV30 to TRBJ2-1; 7 nucleotides agree with TRBD2. Germline loops: CDR1 GTSNPN, CDR2 SVGIG (reference sequence). V gave up 2 bases and J gave up 13 bases; unmatched junction bases: 5. There are 11 residues in the CDR3.

V gene TRBV19 combines with J gene TRBJ2-7, with D tentatively TRBD1 or TRBD2 (5 bases each). Trimming cost V 1 base and J 5 bases, with 15 bases left between them. This CDR3 region has 15 residues. CDR1 and CDR2 (germline): LNHDA, SQIVND (reference sequence). The CDR3 reads CASSIARGRDDEQYF. The DNA for the CDR3 is TGTGCCAGTAGTATAGCCCGGGGCAGGGACGACGAGCAGTACTTC.

V gene TRBV30 combines with J gene TRBJ2-3; a possible D gene is TRBD1 (6 bases). The CDR3 is made up of 15 amino acids. In germline, CDR1 is GTSNPN, CDR2 SVGIG (reference sequence). The V gene lost 1 base and the J gene lost 6 bases, with 17 bases spanning the gap. In DNA form, the CDR3 reads TGTGCCTGGAGTGCTATGGGGGCAGTAGAGGATACGCAGTATTTT. This sequence encodes CAWSAMGAVEDTQYF.

The CDR3 here is CASTPRVSDRQETQYF. CDR3 DNA: TGTGCCAGCACCCCACGGGTCTCCGATCGACAAGAGACCCAGTACTTC. The chain is built from TRBV27 and TRBJ2-5; D remains ambiguous. Germline lookup yields CDR1 MNHEY and CDR2 SMNVEV (reference sequence). The V and J ends lost 7 bases and 2 bases respectively, with 20 bases between them. This CDR3 comprises 16 residues.

This clonotype was picked up many times. V and J are TRBV28 and TRBJ2-3; D may be TRBD1 (6 bases). The germline CDR1 and CDR2 sequences are MDHEN and SYDVKM. The CDR3 consists of 15 residues. Trimming took off 6 bases at V and 5 bases at J, with 18 bases between the two ends. DNA for the CDR3: TGTGCCAGCAGAGTTGGACAGACGAATAGAGATACGCAGTATTTT. This encodes CASRVGQTNRDTQYF.

This clonotype was observed many times. The V and J genes are TRBV6-1 and TRBJ2-3, with 7 bases identical to TRBD2. V gave up 5 bases and J gave up 0 bases; unmatched junction bases: 8. The CDR3 has 16 amino acids. Germline V CDR1 and CDR2: MNHNS, SASEGT. CDR3 sequence (DNA): TGTGCCAGCAGTCAAAAGGTAGCGGGTAGCACAGATACGCAGTATTTT. Translating it yields CASSQKVAGSTDTQYF.

This clonotype was picked up many times. This chain joins TRBV5-4 and TRBJ1-1; 9 bases line up with TRBD1. CDR1 and CDR2 from the germline V gene are SGHNT and YYREEE (reference sequence). This CDR3 is built from 17 residues. J was trimmed by 3 bases and V by 4 bases; bases with no gene match: 13. CDR3 region: CASSRDTGGNEDTEAFF. In DNA, the CDR3 is TGTGCCAGCAGCAGAGATACAGGGGGCAATGAAGACACTGAAGCTTTCTTT.

The chain recombines TRBV27 with TRBJ2-1; weak D call: TRBD2 (6 bases). Trimming shortened V by 5 bases and J by 0 bases, and 11 bases separated the two germline ends. This CDR3 spans 15 amino acids. The germline V gene has CDR1 MNHEY and CDR2 SMNVEV (reference sequence). The CDR3: CASSTAGGSYNEQFF. CDR3 DNA sequence: TGTGCCAGCAGTACAGCGGGTGGCTCCTACAATGAGCAGTTCTTC.